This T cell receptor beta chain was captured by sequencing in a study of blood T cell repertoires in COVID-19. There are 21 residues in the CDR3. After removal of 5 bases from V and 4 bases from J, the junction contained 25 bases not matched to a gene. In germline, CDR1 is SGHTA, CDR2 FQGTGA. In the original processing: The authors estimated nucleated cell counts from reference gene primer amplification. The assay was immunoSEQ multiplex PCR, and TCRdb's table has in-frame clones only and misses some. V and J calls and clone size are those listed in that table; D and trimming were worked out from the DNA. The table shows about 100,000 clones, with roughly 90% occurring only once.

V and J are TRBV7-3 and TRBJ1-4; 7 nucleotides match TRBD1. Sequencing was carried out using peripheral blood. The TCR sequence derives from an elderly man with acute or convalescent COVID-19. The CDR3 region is CASSHRIETGSSPTGNEKLFF. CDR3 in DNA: TGTGCCAGCAGCCACCGGATTGAGACAGGGAGTTCTCCAACTGGTAATGAAAAACTGTTTTTT.